This T cell receptor (beta chain) was retrieved from a study of control samples from healthy donors and cancer patients. With 0 bases clipped from V and 2 bases from J, the junction kept 4 bases outside the gene matches. Looked up from germline, CDR1 is LGHNA and CDR2 is YSLEER. This CDR3 is built from 16 residues. The assay was immunoSEQ multiplex PCR, and TCRdb's table has in-frame clones only and misses some. Of some 56,000 clones listed, 85% to 95% were seen once; the top ten hold approximately 2.4%. The clonotype was recovered from a man aged 25 to 45 in good health. Source material: blood. The chain combines TRBV4-3 with TRBJ2-7; 10 positions match TRBD1. CDR3 amino acids: CASSQDRDRGTYEQYF. For the CDR3, the DNA is TGCGCCAGCAGCCAAGATCGGGACAGGGGCACCTACGAGCAGTACTTC.